Presented here are 22 T cell receptor beta chains from one specimen sequenced in a study of T cell responses to AZD1222 COVID-19 vaccine. Clones were read by immunoSEQ multiplex PCR, and TCRdb kept only the in-frame ones, dropping some. The sample holds roughly 84,000 clones, approximately 90% seen once. The sample consisted of peripheral blood, taken on day 0 of AZD1222 vaccination. The receptors were sampled from an adult in good health.

The rearrangement links TRBV10-3 to TRBJ2-7; D is uncertain. The CDR3 is 12 residues long. Germline V gene lookup returns CDR1 ENHRY and CDR2 SYGVKD. V lost 3 bases, J lost 3 bases, and 6 bases lay in between. The CDR3 DNA follows: TGTGCCATCAGTGACCAAGACTACGAGCAGTACTTC. It is translated as CAISDQDYEQYF.

The chain has TRBV9 and TRBJ2-3; TRBD2 matches at 7 bases. This CDR3 is 16 amino acids long. From germline, CDR1 is SGDLS and CDR2 YYNGEE. V was clipped by 4 bases and J by 1 base; unmatched bases: 9. The CDR3 spells CASSSRYGRGTDTQYF. The CDR3 DNA follows: TGTGCCAGCAGCTCCCGGTATGGGAGGGGCACAGATACGCAGTATTTT.

The chain employs TRBV29-1 and TRBJ2-2; TRBD1 agrees at 10 bases. This CDR3 spans 14 amino acids. V was pared by 7 bases and J by 1 base, with 3 bases of the junction left unmatched. Germline V lookup: CDR1 SQVTM, CDR2 ANQGSEA. In nucleotides, the CDR3 is TGCAGCGGGCGGACAGGGGGGAACACCGGGGAGCTGTTTTTT. Translated, it gives CSGRTGGNTGELFF.

The chain combines TRBV7-6 with TRBJ2-1, with D unclear. Germline V gene data show CDR1 as SGHVS and CDR2 as FNYEAQ. The V gene lost 2 bases and the J gene lost 5 bases, with 7 bases spanning the gap. This CDR3 is built from 13 residues. This CDR3 reads CASSLSPNNEQFF. The CDR3 DNA follows: TGTGCCAGCAGCTTATCCCCCAACAATGAGCAGTTCTTC.

The rearrangement links TRBV13 to TRBJ1-1, with 7 bases aligning to TRBD1. Germline-derived CDR1 and CDR2 are PRHDT and FYEKMQ (reference sequence). CDR3 length equals 16 residues. The ends lost 3 bases at V and 1 base at J; junction bases unmatched: 8. Written as DNA, the CDR3 is TGTGCCAGCAGCTTTAGACAGGGAAGAGGGAACACTGAAGCTTTCTTT. This translates into CASSFRQGRGNTEAFF.

The V and J genes are TRBV5-1 and TRBJ1-3, with 9 positions matching TRBD1. The germline V gene encodes CDR1 SGHRS and CDR2 YFSETQ. With V trimmed by 3 bases and J by 3 bases, 7 bases remained unmatched. The CDR3 is made up of 16 amino acids. DNA for the CDR3: TGCGCCAGCAGCTCTTTACAGGGGGCAGGTGGAAACACCATATATTTT. The encoded protein is CASSSLQGAGGNTIYF.

The gene calls are TRBV3-1 (or the pseudogene TRBV3-2) and TRBJ2-3; the D gene is possibly TRBD2 (5 bases). V was trimmed by 4 bases and J by 0 bases, leaving 11 bases between them. CDR1 is LGHDT and CDR2 is YNNKEL in the germline V gene (reference sequence). The CDR3 is 15 amino acids. CDR3 amino acids: CASSPTRTSTDTQYF. Here the CDR3 DNA reads TGTGCCAGCAGCCCGACTCGGACTAGCACAGATACGCAGTATTTT.

The chain is built from TRBV6-2 or TRBV6-3 and TRBJ1-3; D perhaps matches TRBD1 (5 bases). The CDR3 is 14 amino acids. The V gene's germline CDR1 is MNHEY and CDR2 SVGEGT. Between the trimmed V and J ends, which lost 5 bases and 0 bases, there was a span of 8 bases. The CDR3 loop is CASSGAHSGNTIYF. Written as DNA, the CDR3 is TGTGCCAGCAGTGGGGCGCACTCTGGAAACACCATATATTTT.

The chain combines TRBV11-2 with TRBJ1-2; D gene uncertain. Germline V gives CDR1 SGHAT, CDR2 FQNNGV. Trimming took 5 bases from V and 4 from J, leaving 5 bases between them. This CDR3 has 11 residues. DNA for the CDR3: TGTGCCAGCAGCCTCGGCTATGGCTACACCTTC. Amino acid sequence: CASSLGYGYTF.

The chain recombines TRBV7-9 with TRBJ1-5; no clear D. The CDR3 sequence is 12 residues long. Trimming stripped 4 bases from V and 7 bases from J, with 8 bases between. Germline lookup yields CDR1 SEHNR and CDR2 FQNEAQ (reference sequence). In DNA, the CDR3 is TGTGCCAGCAGCTCTCCAGGCCAGCCCCAGCATTTT. It codes for CASSSPGQPQHF.

The genes are TRBV30 and TRBJ1-1, with no clear D. There are 13 residues in the CDR3. Germline CDR1 and CDR2: GTSNPN and SVGIG (reference sequence). V lost 0 bases and J 10 bases, leaving 15 bases between the germline ends. CDR3 in amino acids: CAWSVRGNSVAFF. The CDR3 nucleotides read TGTGCCTGGAGTGTACGAGGGAACTCAGTAGCTTTCTTT.

V usage is TRBV9 and J usage is TRBJ2-5; tentative D call: TRBD1 (6 bases). V gave up 0 bases and J gave up 8 bases, with 14 bases separating them. Germline CDR1 reads SGDLS; CDR2 reads YYNGEE. The CDR3 is 14 amino acids. CDR3 coding DNA: TGTGCCAGCAGCGTAGGGACAGCTTCTGGAACCCAGTACTTC. This sequence encodes CASSVGTASGTQYF.

The chain uses TRBV6-6 and TRBJ2-1; 7 nucleotides align to TRBD2. The junction had 6 bases not matched to a gene; V was cut back by 2 bases and J by 5 bases. CDR1 is MNHNY, CDR2 SVGAGI, per germline (reference sequence). The CDR3 length is 15 residues. CDR3 bases: TGTGCCAGCAGTTACCATAGCGGGTACGACAATGAGCAGTTCTTC. Its protein product is CASSYHSGYDNEQFF.

Note on this clone: One end of the junction is discordant with germline, which a read error may explain. This chain joins TRBV2 and TRBJ1-1; D is unresolved. The CDR3 is made up of 11 amino acids. The germline CDR1 and CDR2 sequences are SNHLY and FYNNEI. The CDR3 DNA follows: TGTGCCAGCACAAGAGAAGCTGAGGCTTTCTTT. Residues: CASTREAEAFF.

This clone has only a few counts. This rearrangement joins TRBV19 to TRBJ1-6; no definite D call. The V end was cut by 7 bases, the J end by 7 bases, with 14 bases between. CDR3 length equals 14 residues. Germline CDR1 reads LNHDA; CDR2 reads SQIVND (reference sequence). The CDR3: CASTNGRENSPLHF. CDR3 DNA: TGTGCCAGTACCAATGGGAGAGAAAATTCACCCCTCCACTTT.

The chain recombines TRBV28 with TRBJ2-7, with a tentative D call TRBD1 (5 bases). The germline V gene has CDR1 MDHEN and CDR2 SYDVKM. The V end was cut by 1 base, the J end by 6 bases, with 16 bases between. CDR3 size: 15 residues. This CDR3 reads CASSLSGLQDPEQYF. The CDR3 DNA follows: TGTGCCAGCAGTTTATCGGGTCTACAGGATCCCGAGCAGTACTTC.

The chain uses TRBV6-6 and TRBJ2-5; TRBD2 agrees at 12 bases. This CDR3 region has 16 residues. Germline-derived CDR1 and CDR2 are MNHNY and SVGAGI (reference sequence). J gave up 7 bases and V 6 bases, and 12 bases lay outside the gene matches. CDR3 nucleotides: TGTGCCAGCAGCAATGGACTAGCGGGACCCTCGAGGACCCAGTACTTC. This gives the protein CASSNGLAGPSRTQYF.

V and J are TRBV6-5 and TRBJ2-5, with 8 bases that match TRBD1. Per germline, CDR1 MNHEY and CDR2 SVGAGI. J was trimmed by 7 bases and V by 1 base; bases with no gene match: 5. The CDR3 has 14 amino acids. The CDR3 spells CASSYWRGQGTQYF. DNA for the CDR3: TGTGCCAGCAGTTACTGGCGCGGACAGGGGACCCAGTACTTC.

The chain links TRBV3-1 (or the pseudogene TRBV3-2) to TRBJ2-2, with unresolved D. CDR3 length equals 16 residues. The germline CDR1 and CDR2 sequences are LGHDT and YNNKEL (reference sequence). V lost 3 bases to trimming and J lost 3 bases, with 14 bases between them. DNA of the CDR3: TGTGCCAGCAGCCATTGGGCCGACGCCTACACCGGGGAGCTGTTTTTT. It codes for CASSHWADAYTGELFF.

This clone was recorded a few times. V and J are TRBV7-9 and TRBJ2-7; maybe TRBD2 (6 bases). The CDR3 is 19 amino acids. Deletions cut 3 bases from V and 5 bases from J, with 29 bases between. CDR1 and CDR2 from the germline V gene are SEHNR and FQNEAQ (reference sequence). Written as DNA, the CDR3 is TGTGCCAGCAGCTTTGCCGGGAGCAGGTCGTCGGGAGCTCCCCACGAGCAGTACTTC. It yields the protein CASSFAGSRSSGAPHEQYF.

The chain links TRBV7-9 to TRBJ1-5; D not resolved. V lost 2 bases, J lost 8 bases, and 10 bases lay in between. The CDR3 length is 13 residues. Germline loops: CDR1 SEHNR, CDR2 FQNEAQ (reference sequence). As DNA, the CDR3 is TGTGCCAGCAGCTTACGAGGAACAGAGCCCCAGCATTTT. This translates into CASSLRGTEPQHF. Filled out from reference TRBV7-9 and TRBJ1-5, the complete variable domain reads DTGVSQNPRHKITKRGQNVTFRCDPISEHNRLYWYRQTLGQGPEFLTYFQNEAQLEKSRLLSDRFSAERPKGSFSTLEIQRTEQGDSAMYLCASSLRGTEPQHFGDGTRLSIL.

This chain connects TRBV25-1 to TRBJ2-7; D not resolved. Germline V gene sequence: CDR1 MGHDK, CDR2 SYGVNS. This CDR3 comprises 15 residues. With 10 bases removed from V and 0 bases from J, the gap between germline ends came to 19 bases. The CDR3 here is CAIFPQDPLSYEQYF. The CDR3 DNA reads TGTGCCATCTTCCCCCAGGACCCTCTCTCCTACGAGCAGTACTTC.